The clone carrying this T cell receptor (beta chain) was seen a handful of times. The antigen is unknown. The data belong to a study of shared clonotypes between healthy human individuals. Findings and caveats of the study: In having few donors, the study represented limited genetic and exposure-history diversity.

V was clipped by 3 bases and J by 8 bases; unmatched bases: 7. Germline lookup yields CDR1 SEHNR and CDR2 FQNEAQ (reference sequence). CDR3 length: 15 residues. Spread over ten immunoSEQ deep assay plates, unsorted PBMC DNA underwent sequencing. Clones were read by immunoSEQ multiplex PCR, and TCRdb kept only the in-frame ones, dropping some. The data show hundreds of thousands of clones, with roughly 80% seen just once and about 12% held by the top ten. The sample consisted of PBMCs. This sequence originates from a woman aged 40 to 50 in good health. Some clones in this sample may be carry-over from other donors' samples. The chain recombines TRBV7-9 with TRBJ2-1, with TRBD1 identical over 10 bases. In DNA, the CDR3 is TGTGCCAGCAGCTTCCGGACAGGGGGAAGGGATGAGCAGTTCTTC. Amino acid sequence: CASSFRTGGRDEQFF.